This passage covers 13 T cell receptor beta chains from one sample sequenced in a study of T-cell reconstitution after alpha-beta-depleted transplantation in children (dated by TCRdb to the mid-2010s). Libraries were constructed by PCR. TCRdb lists the instrument as Illumina HiSeq 2500. TCR library preparation used molecular barcoding, with unique molecular identifiers applied to normalize quantification of the TCRbeta repertoire. TCRdb reprocessing: public reads trimmed at Q25 with fastp, clones called with MiXCR, in-frame beta chains kept. CDR3 protein duplicates are merged, each entry listing the most common genes and DNA. The sample contains some 830,000 distinct CDR3 sequences, about 16% of them found a single time. The top ten clonotypes cover under 6% of the sample. This specimen's treatment or condition label, interpreted: allogeneic hematopoietic cell transplantation with graft depleted of TCRalphabeta T cells and CD19 B cells.

The sample in question was PBMCs, mostly from graft donor cells, obtained 360 days after TCRalphabeta/CD19-depleted stem cell transplant. These receptor sequences come from a male patient between 10 and 17 years old who had a stem cell transplant for acute lymphoblastic leukemia, so the T cells may come from the graft donor.

The V gene is TRBV12-3 or TRBV12-4, the J gene TRBJ2-2, with D tentatively TRBD1 or TRBD2 (5 bases each). With 2 bases removed from V and 9 bases from J, the gap between germline ends came to 19 bases. The CDR3 runs to 16 residues. The chain's CDR3 is CASSLPEGRTLRELFF. The CDR3 nucleotides read TGTGCCAGCAGTTTACCCGAGGGACGGACCCTCCGGGAGCTGTTTTTT.

This clonotype has at least ten counts. Mismatch with germline at one junction end may stem from a read error. CDR3: CASSPYLTNTQYF. Here the CDR3 DNA reads TGTGCCAGCAGCCCCTACCTCACAAATACGCAGTATTTT. V gene TRBV7-2 combines with J gene TRBJ2-3; D remains ambiguous. CDR1 and CDR2 (germline): SGHTA, FQGNSA. The CDR3 spans 13 residues.

This clonotype came up a few times. This chain uses TRBV12-3 or TRBV12-4 with TRBJ2-6; 12 positions agree with TRBD1. V was clipped by 8 bases and J by 1 base; unmatched bases: 3. This CDR3 contains 16 residues. The CDR3 DNA is TGTGCCAGCCGGGACAGGGGGCATTCTGGGGCCAACGTCCTGACTTTC. It translates to CASRDRGHSGANVLTF.

This sequence joins TRBV7-6 and TRBJ2-1; 12 positions match TRBD2. J gave up 12 bases and V 1 base, and 7 bases lay outside the gene matches. Germline V CDR1 and CDR2: SGHVS, FNYEAQ. This CDR3 comprises 15 residues. Here the CDR3 DNA reads TGTGCCAGCAGCTTAGGGACTAGCGGGGTCCACCCGCAGTTCTTC. Protein product: CASSLGTSGVHPQFF.

This clonotype was picked up a small number of times. This chain links TRBV13 with TRBJ2-1, with TRBD2 identical over 11 bases. The V gene end was trimmed by 4 bases and the J gene end by 7 bases; junction bases not matched to a gene: 6. The V gene's germline CDR1 is PRHDT and CDR2 FYEKMQ (reference sequence). The CDR3 extends over 15 amino acids. The CDR3: CASSSSGRIWNEQFF. CDR3 bases: TGTGCCAGCAGCTCTAGCGGGAGGATCTGGAATGAGCAGTTCTTC.

This chain uses TRBV18 with TRBJ2-7; D call uncertain. The germline V gene has CDR1 KGHSH and CDR2 LQKENI. V lost 2 bases, J lost 6 bases, and 8 bases lay in between. The length of the CDR3 is 12 residues. The DNA for the CDR3 is TGTGCCAGCTCACCATTTAGTCCCGAGCAGTACTTC. It translates to CASSPFSPEQYF.

The CDR3 DNA follows: TGCAGCGTTGCCCGGGGGCGAGCTTTCTTT. It yields the protein CSVARGRAFF. The gene calls are TRBV29-1 and TRBJ1-1; a possible D gene is TRBD1 (6 bases). The CDR3 runs 10 residues. Germline-derived CDR1 and CDR2 are SQVTM and ANQGSEA. Trimming shortened V by 4 bases and J by 10 bases, and 10 bases separated the two germline ends.

This clonotype was recorded at least ten times. V gene TRBV5-1 combines with J gene TRBJ2-1; D ambiguous. Germline-derived CDR1 and CDR2 are SGHRS and YFSETQ. V dropped 1 base and J dropped 0 bases, with 8 bases sitting between them. The CDR3 runs to 15 residues. In nucleotides, the CDR3 is TGCGCCAGCAGCTTGTCGCAGAGCTCCTACAATGAGCAGTTCTTC. Its protein is CASSLSQSSYNEQFF.

V usage is TRBV28 and J usage is TRBJ2-1; D uncertain. This CDR3 has 14 residues. Germline V gene sequence: CDR1 MDHEN, CDR2 SYDVKM. Trimming removed 4 bases from V and 5 bases from J, with 12 bases in between. Here the CDR3 reads CASSSLTLHNEQFF. The DNA of the CDR3 is TGTGCCAGCAGTTCCCTCACACTCCACAATGAGCAGTTCTTC.

At least ten counts were recorded for this clonotype. The genes are TRBV24-1 and TRBJ2-3; D gene ambiguous. CDR3 length: 12 residues. Trimming shortened V by 9 bases and J by 3 bases, and 9 bases separated the two germline ends. Germline V gene lookup returns CDR1 KGHDR and CDR2 SFDVKD. This CDR3 reads CATLNGTDTQYF. The CDR3 DNA follows: TGTGCCACCTTGAATGGTACAGATACGCAGTATTTT.

Comments on this clonotype: Compared with germline, one end of the junction differs, possibly owing to a read error. This chain links TRBV5-1 with TRBJ2-3, with TRBD1 matching over 8 bases. Germline CDR1 is SGHRS and CDR2 is YFSETQ. The CDR3 is 14 residues long. The CDR3 bases are TGTGCCAGCAGCTTGGCAGGGGGCCTTGATACGCAGTATTTT. Its translation is CASSLAGGLDTQYF.

The V gene is TRBV13, the J gene TRBJ2-7; possibly TRBD1 for D (6 bases). V was cut by 5 bases and J by 4 bases, with 12 bases left in between. CDR3 size: 13 residues. Germline V gives CDR1 PRHDT, CDR2 FYEKMQ (reference sequence). The CDR3 spells CASSRGHSYEQYF. The DNA for the CDR3 is TGTGCCAGCAGCCGGGGACACTCTTACGAGCAGTACTTC.

The chain links TRBV5-1 to TRBJ2-1, with 8 bases identical to TRBD1. CDR1 and CDR2 from the germline V gene are SGHRS and YFSETQ. The CDR3 is 17 amino acids. After removal of 5 bases from V and 4 bases from J, the junction contained 14 bases not matched to a gene. The CDR3 DNA reads as TGCGCCAGCAGGGGAGAAGGGGACAGGTCACATTACAATGAGCAGTTCTTC. Residues: CASRGEGDRSHYNEQFF.